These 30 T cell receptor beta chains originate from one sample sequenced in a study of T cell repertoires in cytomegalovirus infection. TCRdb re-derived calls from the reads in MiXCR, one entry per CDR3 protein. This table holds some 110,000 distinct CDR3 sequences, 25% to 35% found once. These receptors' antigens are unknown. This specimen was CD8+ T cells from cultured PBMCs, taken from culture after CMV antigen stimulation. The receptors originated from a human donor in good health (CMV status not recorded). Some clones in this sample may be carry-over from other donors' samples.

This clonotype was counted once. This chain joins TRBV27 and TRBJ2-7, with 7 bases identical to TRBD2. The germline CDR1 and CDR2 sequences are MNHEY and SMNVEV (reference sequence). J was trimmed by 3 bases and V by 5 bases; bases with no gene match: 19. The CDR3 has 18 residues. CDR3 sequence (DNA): TGTGCCAGCAGTCCAACAAACCCCGCCTGGGAGGGGAACTACGAGCAGTACTTC. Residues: CASSPTNPAWEGNYEQYF.

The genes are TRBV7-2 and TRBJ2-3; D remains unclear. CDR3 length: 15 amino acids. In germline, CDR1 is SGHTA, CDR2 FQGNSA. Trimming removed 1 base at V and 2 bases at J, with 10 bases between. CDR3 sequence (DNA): TGTGCCAGCAGCTTAGATGACTCAATCACAGATACGCAGTATTTT. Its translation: CASSLDDSITDTQYF.

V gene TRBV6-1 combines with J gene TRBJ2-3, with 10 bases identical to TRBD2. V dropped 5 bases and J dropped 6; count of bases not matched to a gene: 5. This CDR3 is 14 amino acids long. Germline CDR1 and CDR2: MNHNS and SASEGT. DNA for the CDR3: TGTGCCAGCAGTTCTAGCGGGGGACGGGATACGCAGTATTTT. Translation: CASSSSGGRDTQYF.

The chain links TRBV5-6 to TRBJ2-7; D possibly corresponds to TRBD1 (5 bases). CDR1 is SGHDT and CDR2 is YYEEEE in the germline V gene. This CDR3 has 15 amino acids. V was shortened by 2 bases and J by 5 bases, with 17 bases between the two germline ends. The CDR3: CASSFSLGVRHEQYF. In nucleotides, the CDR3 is TGTGCCAGCAGCTTCAGCTTAGGGGTTCGACACGAGCAGTACTTC.

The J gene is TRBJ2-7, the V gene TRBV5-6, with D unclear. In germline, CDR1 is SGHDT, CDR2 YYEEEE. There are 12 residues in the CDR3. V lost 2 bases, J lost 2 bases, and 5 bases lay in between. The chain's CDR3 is CASSFVPYEQYF. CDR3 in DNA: TGTGCCAGCAGCTTTGTACCCTACGAGCAGTACTTC. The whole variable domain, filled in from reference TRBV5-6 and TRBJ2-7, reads DAGVTQSPTHLIKTRGQQVTLRCSPKSGHDTVSWYQQALGQGPQFIFQYYEEEERQRGNFPDRFSGHQFPNYSSELNVNALLLGDSALYLCASSFVPYEQYFGPGTRLTVT.

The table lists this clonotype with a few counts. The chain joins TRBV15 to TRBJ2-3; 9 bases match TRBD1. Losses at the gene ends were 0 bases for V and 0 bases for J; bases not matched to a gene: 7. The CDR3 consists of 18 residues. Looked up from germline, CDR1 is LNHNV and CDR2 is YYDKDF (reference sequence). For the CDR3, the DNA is TGTGCCACCAGCAGAGATCGTCGGGGGACAGGGAGCACAGATACGCAGTATTTT. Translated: CATSRDRRGTGSTDTQYF.

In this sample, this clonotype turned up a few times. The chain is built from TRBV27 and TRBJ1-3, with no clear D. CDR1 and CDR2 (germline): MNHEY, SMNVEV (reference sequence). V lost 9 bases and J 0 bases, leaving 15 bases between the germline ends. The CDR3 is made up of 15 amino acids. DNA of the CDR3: TGTGCCAGAGTTCTCTCCGGCATCTCTGGAAACACCATATATTTT. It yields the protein CARVLSGISGNTIYF.

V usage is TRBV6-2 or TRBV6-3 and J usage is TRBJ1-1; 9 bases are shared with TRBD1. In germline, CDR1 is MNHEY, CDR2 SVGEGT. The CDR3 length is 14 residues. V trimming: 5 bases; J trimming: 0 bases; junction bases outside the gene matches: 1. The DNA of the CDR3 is TGTGCCAGCAGTCGGACAGGGGTGAACACTGAAGCTTTCTTT. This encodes CASSRTGVNTEAFF.

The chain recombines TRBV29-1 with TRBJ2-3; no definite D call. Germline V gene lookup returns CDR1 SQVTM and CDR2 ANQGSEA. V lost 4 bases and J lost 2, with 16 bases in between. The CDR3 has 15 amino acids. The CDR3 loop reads CSVVFVDALTDTQYF. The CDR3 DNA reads TGCAGCGTTGTATTTGTTGACGCCCTCACAGATACGCAGTATTTT.

CDR3 sequence reads: CASRGEDGYTF. The CDR3 bases are TGTGCCAGCAGGGGCGAGGATGGCTACACCTTC. J is TRBJ1-2 and V is TRBV6-6; D gene unclear. CDR1 and CDR2 from the germline V gene are MNHNY and SVGAGI (reference sequence). Trimming left V 6 bases short and J 6 bases short, with 8 bases between. This CDR3 contains 11 residues.

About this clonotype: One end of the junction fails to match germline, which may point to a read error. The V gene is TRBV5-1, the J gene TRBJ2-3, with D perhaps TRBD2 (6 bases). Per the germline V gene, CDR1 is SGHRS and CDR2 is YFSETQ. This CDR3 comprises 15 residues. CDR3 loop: CAGSLRASGTDTQYF. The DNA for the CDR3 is TGCGCCGGCAGCTTGAGAGCTAGCGGCACAGATACGCAGTATTTT. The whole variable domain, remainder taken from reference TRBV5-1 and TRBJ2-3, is KAGVTQTPRYLIKTRGQQVTLSCSPISGHRSVSWYQQTPGQGLQFLFEYFSETQRNKGNFPGRFSGRQFSNSRSEMNVSTLELGDSALYLCAGSLRASGTDTQYFGPGTRLTVL.

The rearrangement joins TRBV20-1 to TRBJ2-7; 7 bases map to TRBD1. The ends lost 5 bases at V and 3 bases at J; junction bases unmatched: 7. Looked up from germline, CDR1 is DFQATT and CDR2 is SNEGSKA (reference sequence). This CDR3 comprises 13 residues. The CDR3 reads CSAGGQRIYEQYF. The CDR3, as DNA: TGCAGTGCTGGGGGACAGAGAATCTACGAGCAGTACTTC.

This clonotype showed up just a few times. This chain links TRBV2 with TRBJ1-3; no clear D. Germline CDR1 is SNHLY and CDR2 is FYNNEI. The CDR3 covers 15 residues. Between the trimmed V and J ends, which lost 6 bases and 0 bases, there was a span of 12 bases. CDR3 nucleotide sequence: TGTGCCAGCAGCCCGGGTCGGAGCTCTGGAAACACCATATATTTT. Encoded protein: CASSPGRSSGNTIYF.

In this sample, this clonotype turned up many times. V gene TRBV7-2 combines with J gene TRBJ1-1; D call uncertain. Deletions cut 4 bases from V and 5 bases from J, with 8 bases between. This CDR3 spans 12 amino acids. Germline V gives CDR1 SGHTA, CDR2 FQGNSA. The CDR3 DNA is TGTGCCAGCAGCTCCCCGTGGACTGAAGCTTTCTTT. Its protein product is CASSSPWTEAFF.

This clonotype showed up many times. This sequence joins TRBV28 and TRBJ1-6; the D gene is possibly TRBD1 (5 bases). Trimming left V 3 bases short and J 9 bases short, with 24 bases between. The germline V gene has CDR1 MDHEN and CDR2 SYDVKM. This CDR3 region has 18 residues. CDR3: CASSFLTPGPPGGSPLHF. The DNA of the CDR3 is TGTGCCAGCAGTTTCCTTACTCCGGGCCCCCCCGGGGGTTCACCCCTCCACTTT.

CDR3 nucleotide sequence: TGTGCCAGCAGCGACCCCTTGGCCCTGCCTGGGGCCCAGTACTTC. Translating gives CASSDPLALPGAQYF. V gene TRBV7-6 combines with J gene TRBJ2-5; no definite D call. V lost 5 bases, J lost 9 bases, and 22 bases lay in between. The CDR3 totals 15 residues. In germline, CDR1 is SGHVS, CDR2 FNYEAQ.

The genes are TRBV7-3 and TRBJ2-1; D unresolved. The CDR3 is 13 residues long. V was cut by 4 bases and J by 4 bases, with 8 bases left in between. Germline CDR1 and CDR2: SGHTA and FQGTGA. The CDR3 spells CASSSTEYNEQFF. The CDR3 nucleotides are TGTGCCAGCAGCTCCACAGAATACAATGAGCAGTTCTTC.

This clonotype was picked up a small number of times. Here the CDR3 reads CSVSRGGYNEQFF. The DNA for the CDR3 is TGCAGCGTTAGCCGGGGGGGCTACAATGAGCAGTTCTTC. The V gene is TRBV29-1, the J gene TRBJ2-1, with 8 bases lining up with TRBD2. CDR3 length: 13 amino acids. With 5 bases clipped from V and 3 bases from J, the junction kept 3 bases outside the gene matches. Germline CDR1 reads SQVTM; CDR2 reads ANQGSEA.

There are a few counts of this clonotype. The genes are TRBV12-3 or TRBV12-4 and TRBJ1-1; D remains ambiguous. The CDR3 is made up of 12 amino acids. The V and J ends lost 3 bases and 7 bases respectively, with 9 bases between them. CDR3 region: CASSFAASEAFF. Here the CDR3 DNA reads TGTGCCAGCAGTTTTGCCGCTAGTGAAGCTTTCTTT.

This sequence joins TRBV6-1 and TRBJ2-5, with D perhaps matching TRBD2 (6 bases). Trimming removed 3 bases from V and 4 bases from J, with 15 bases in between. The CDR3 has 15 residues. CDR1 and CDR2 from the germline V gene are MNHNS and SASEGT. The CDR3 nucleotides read TGTGCCAGCAGTGAGTGGAGGGATGGGGGAGAGACCCAGTACTTC. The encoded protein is CASSEWRDGGETQYF.

CDR3 region: CASSDRGTDTQYF. CDR3 DNA sequence: TGCGCCAGCAGCGACAGGGGTACAGATACGCAGTATTTT. V and J are TRBV5-1 and TRBJ2-3; 8 bases are shared with TRBD1. With V trimmed by 4 bases and J by 3 bases, 1 base remained unmatched. Germline CDR1 is SGHRS and CDR2 is YFSETQ. The CDR3 is made up of 13 amino acids. Full variable domain (rest looked up from reference TRBV5-1 and TRBJ2-3): KAGVTQTPRYLIKTRGQQVTLSCSPISGHRSVSWYQQTPGQGLQFLFEYFSETQRNKGNFPGRFSGRQFSNSRSEMNVSTLELGDSALYLCASSDRGTDTQYFGPGTRLTVL.

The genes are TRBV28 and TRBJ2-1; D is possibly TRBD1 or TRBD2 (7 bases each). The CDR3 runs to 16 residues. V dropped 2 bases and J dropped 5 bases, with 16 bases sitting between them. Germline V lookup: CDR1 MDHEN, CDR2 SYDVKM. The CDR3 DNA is TGTGCCAGCAGTTTACTGACAGGGAGGGCCAACAATGAGCAGTTCTTC. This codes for CASSLLTGRANNEQFF.

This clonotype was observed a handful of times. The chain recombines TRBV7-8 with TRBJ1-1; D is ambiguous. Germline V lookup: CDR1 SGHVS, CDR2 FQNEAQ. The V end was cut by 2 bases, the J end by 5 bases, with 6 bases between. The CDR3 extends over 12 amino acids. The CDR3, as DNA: TGTGCCAGCAGCTTATGGGCGACTGAAGCTTTCTTT. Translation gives CASSLWATEAFF.

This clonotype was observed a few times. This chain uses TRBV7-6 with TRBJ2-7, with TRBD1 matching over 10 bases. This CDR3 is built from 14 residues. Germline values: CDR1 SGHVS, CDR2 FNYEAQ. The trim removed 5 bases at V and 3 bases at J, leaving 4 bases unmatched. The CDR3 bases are TGTGCCAGCAGCCCCAGGACAGGGGGCTACGAGCAGTACTTC. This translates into CASSPRTGGYEQYF.

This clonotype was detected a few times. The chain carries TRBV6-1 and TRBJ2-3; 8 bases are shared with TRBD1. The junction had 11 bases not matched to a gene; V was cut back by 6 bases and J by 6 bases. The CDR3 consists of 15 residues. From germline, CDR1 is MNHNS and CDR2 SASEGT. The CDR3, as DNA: TGTGCCAGCAGGCTTGGACAGGGCACATCGGATACGCAGTATTTT. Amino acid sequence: CASRLGQGTSDTQYF.

The CDR3 sequence: CASSVEGLATNEKLFF. Written as DNA, the CDR3 is TGTGCCAGCAGCGTAGAGGGGCTTGCAACTAATGAAAAACTGTTTTTT. This chain joins TRBV9 and TRBJ1-4, with a tentative D call TRBD1 (5 bases). Germline CDR1 and CDR2: SGDLS and YYNGEE. This CDR3 region has 16 residues. V gave up 0 bases and J gave up 0 bases, with 9 bases separating them.

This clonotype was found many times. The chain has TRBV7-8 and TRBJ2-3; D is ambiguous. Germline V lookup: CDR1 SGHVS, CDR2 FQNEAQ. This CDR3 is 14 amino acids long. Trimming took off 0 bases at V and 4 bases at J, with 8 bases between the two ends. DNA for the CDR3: TGTGCCAGCAGCTTAGCAGCAGGTGCAGATACGCAGTATTTT. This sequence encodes CASSLAAGADTQYF.

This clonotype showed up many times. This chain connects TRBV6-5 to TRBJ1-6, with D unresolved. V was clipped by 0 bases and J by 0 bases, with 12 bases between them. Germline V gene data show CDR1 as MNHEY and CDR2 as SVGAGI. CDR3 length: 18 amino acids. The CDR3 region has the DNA TGTGCCAGCAGTTACTCGGGCAGTAGGAGCTCCTATAATTCACCCCTCCACTTT. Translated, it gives CASSYSGSRSSYNSPLHF.

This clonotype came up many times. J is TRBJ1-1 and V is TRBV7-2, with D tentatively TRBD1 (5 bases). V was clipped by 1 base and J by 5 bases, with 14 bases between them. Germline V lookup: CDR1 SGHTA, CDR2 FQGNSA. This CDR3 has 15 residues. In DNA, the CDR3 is TGTGCCAGCAGCTTAGTGGGGGGTGGATATACTGAAGCTTTCTTT. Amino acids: CASSLVGGGYTEAFF.

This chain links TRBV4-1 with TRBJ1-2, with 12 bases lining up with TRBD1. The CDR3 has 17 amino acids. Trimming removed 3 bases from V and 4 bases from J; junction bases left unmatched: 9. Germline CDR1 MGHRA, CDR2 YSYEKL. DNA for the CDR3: TGCGCCAGCAGCCAGCCCGGGACAGGGGGCCAGGGCTATGGCTACACCTTC. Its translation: CASSQPGTGGQGYGYTF.